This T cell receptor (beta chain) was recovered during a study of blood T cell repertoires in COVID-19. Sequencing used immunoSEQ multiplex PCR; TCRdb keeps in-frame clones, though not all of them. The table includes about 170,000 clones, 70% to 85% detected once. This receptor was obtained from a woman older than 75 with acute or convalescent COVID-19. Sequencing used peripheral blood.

The CDR3: CSVDEGQRRGLYTF. In DNA form, the CDR3 reads TGCAGCGTTGATGAGGGACAGCGTCGAGGCCTCTACACCTTC. J is TRBJ1-2 and V is TRBV29-1, with 7 positions matching TRBD1. CDR3 size: 14 residues. The V segment lost 3 bases and the J segment 10 bases; nucleotides outside the gene matches: 14. Germline-derived CDR1 and CDR2 are SQVTM and ANQGSEA.